A single sample gave rise to the 2 T cell receptor beta chains below, sequenced in a study of blood T cells in healthy people across ages. Primers used in a second PCR of roughly 6 to 12 cycles were a sample-barcoded 5' primer and a J-beta primer mix. TCRdb re-derived calls from the 5' RACE reads in MiXCR, one entry per CDR3 protein. In the table there are 850,000 to 1,000,000 distinct CDR3 sequences, around 54% of which are singletons. What was sequenced was blood. Every receptor here comes from a woman between 55 and 75 years old in good health.

In its sample, this clonotype was seen a few times. The chain is built from TRBV10-3 and TRBJ2-4; 8 nucleotides align to TRBD1. This CDR3 comprises 13 residues. The germline V gene encodes CDR1 ENHRY and CDR2 SYGVKD. V trimming: 2 bases; J trimming: 13 bases; junction bases outside the gene matches: 7. For the CDR3, the DNA is TGTGCCATCAGTGAGGGCCAGGGGGCGAAGCAGTACTTC. This encodes CAISEGQGAKQYF.

V gene TRBV29-1 combines with J gene TRBJ1-5, with D hard to call. V was trimmed by 4 bases and J by 3 bases, leaving 7 bases between them. The germline gives CDR1 SQVTM, CDR2 ANQGSEA. The CDR3 contains 12 residues. The CDR3 spells CSVGANNQPQHF. In nucleotides, the CDR3 is TGCAGCGTTGGCGCGAACAATCAGCCCCAGCATTTT.